This entry lists 25 T cell receptor beta chains sequenced from one sample in a study of regulatory T cells in long-lasting Graves disease. Combining iRepertoire HTBI primers with Arm-PCR of CDR3 regions, the authors built TCR beta libraries. TCRdb analysed the multiplex PCR reads with MiXCR anew, one entry per CDR3 protein. This sample has approximately 470,000 distinct CDR3 sequences, with about 16% found just once. This sample's time point: newly diagnosed GD, antithyroid drugs for less than 3 months. PBMC RNA served as the TCR library source. These data were also reused for a study on T cells in Graves' hyperthyroidism and ophthalmopathy.

The specimen was peripheral blood mononuclear cells (PBMCs), collected at new diagnosis, from a patient treated with antithyroid drugs. The receptors stem from a man in his forties or fifties with Graves disease.

This sequence joins TRBV7-2 and TRBJ1-2; 10 bases fit TRBD1. The CDR3 consists of 18 residues. Trimming took 1 base from V and 7 from J; bases not matched to a gene: 15. The germline V gene has CDR1 SGHTA and CDR2 FQGNSA. The CDR3 sequence is CASSLGVVFGDRGGGYTF. The CDR3, as DNA: TGTGCCAGCAGCTTAGGAGTGGTGTTTGGGGACAGGGGAGGTGGCTACACCTTC.

This clonotype was observed at least ten times. The chain carries TRBV18 and TRBJ2-7, with D perhaps matching TRBD1 (5 bases). CDR1 and CDR2 (germline): KGHSH, LQKENI. The CDR3 spans 14 residues. V lost 6 bases and J 4 bases, leaving 16 bases between the germline ends. CDR3 region: CASSPDRDLYEQYF. DNA for the CDR3: TGTGCCAGCTCGCCCGACAGAGACCTGTACGAGCAGTACTTC.

This clonotype has ten or more counts. The chain is built from TRBV3-1 and TRBJ2-2; no definite D call. Germline V lookup: CDR1 LGHDT, CDR2 YNNKEL (reference sequence). The CDR3 is 16 residues long. Deletions cut 6 bases from V and 0 bases from J, with 14 bases between. The CDR3 region has the DNA TGTGCCAGCAGATTCGGACGGCCCGCGAACACCGGGGAGCTGTTTTTT. Its protein product is CASRFGRPANTGELFF.

In its sample, this clonotype was seen many times. This chain connects TRBV7-9 to TRBJ2-2, with no clear D. The germline V gene has CDR1 SEHNR and CDR2 FQNEAQ (reference sequence). The CDR3 has 15 amino acids. The V gene lost 2 bases and the J gene lost 0 bases, with 7 bases spanning the gap. CDR3 region: CASSLQRTNTGELFF. As DNA, the CDR3 is TGTGCCAGCAGCTTACAGAGAACGAACACCGGGGAGCTGTTTTTT.

This clonotype was observed many times. The chain couples TRBV20-1 to TRBJ2-1; 7 bases match TRBD2. Looked up from germline, CDR1 is DFQATT and CDR2 is SNEGSKA (reference sequence). V dropped 3 bases and J dropped 2; count of bases not matched to a gene: 4. The CDR3 has 14 amino acids. For the CDR3, the DNA is TGCAGTGCTAGCCCTAGCGGACCCTACAATGAGCAGTTCTTC. Its protein is CSASPSGPYNEQFF.

This clonotype was observed many times. The chain couples TRBV11-2 to TRBJ2-7; possible D gene TRBD1, 5 bases. The germline V gene has CDR1 SGHAT and CDR2 FQNNGV. The CDR3 runs 15 residues. Trimming stripped 1 base from V and 2 bases from J, with 12 bases between. The CDR3 nucleotides read TGTGCCAGCAGCTTAGCCCCAGTAGGGGCCTACGAGCAGTACTTC. Translation: CASSLAPVGAYEQYF.

This clonotype was seen repeatedly, ten times or more. This rearrangement joins TRBV7-2 to TRBJ1-1; D remains ambiguous. Between the trimmed V and J ends, which lost 2 bases and 0 bases, there was a span of 7 bases. The germline gives CDR1 SGHTA, CDR2 FQGNSA. The CDR3 has 14 amino acids. In DNA, the CDR3 is TGTGCCAGCAGCTTAACTCAATTGAACACTGAAGCTTTCTTT. Its protein is CASSLTQLNTEAFF.

This clonotype showed up just a few times. The V gene is TRBV4-1, the J gene TRBJ2-3; a possible D gene is TRBD2 (5 bases). The CDR3 runs 15 residues. V was pared by 0 bases and J by 3 bases, with 10 bases between. From germline, CDR1 is MGHRA and CDR2 YSYEKL. DNA of the CDR3: TGCGCCAGCAGCCAAGAATCTAGCAGAACAGATACGCAGTATTTT. Protein: CASSQESSRTDTQYF.

This clonotype was counted many times. V usage is TRBV7-8 and J usage is TRBJ2-7, with a tentative D call TRBD2 (6 bases). V was cut by 3 bases and J by 7 bases, with 16 bases left in between. Germline V gene sequence: CDR1 SGHVS, CDR2 FQNEAQ. This CDR3 comprises 14 residues. The CDR3: CASSLHGPGREQYF. The CDR3 bases are TGTGCCAGCAGCTTGCACGGGCCCGGGAGAGAGCAGTACTTC.

At least ten counts were recorded for this clonotype. V is TRBV2 and J is TRBJ2-1; TRBD2 agrees at 10 bases. The CDR3 loop spans 11 amino acids. Germline V gives CDR1 SNHLY, CDR2 FYNNEI. With 8 bases clipped from V and 9 bases from J, the junction kept 1 base outside the gene matches. The CDR3 coding sequence is TGTGCCAGCCGGACTAGCGGTGAGCAGTTCTTC. This gives the protein CASRTSGEQFF.

This clonotype was counted at least ten times. This rearrangement joins TRBV5-1 to TRBJ2-7; 8 bases are a match to TRBD2. This CDR3 contains 16 residues. CDR1 is SGHRS, CDR2 YFSETQ, per germline. With 3 bases clipped from V and 0 bases from J, the junction kept 8 bases outside the gene matches. CDR3 residues: CASSWASGTSSYEQYF. The CDR3 DNA reads TGCGCCAGCAGCTGGGCCTCCGGGACTAGCTCCTACGAGCAGTACTTC.

This rearrangement joins TRBV19 to TRBJ2-7; 10 nucleotides match TRBD1. J gave up 4 bases and V 0 bases, and 6 bases lay outside the gene matches. The CDR3 extends over 16 amino acids. Germline CDR1 is LNHDA and CDR2 is SQIVND (reference sequence). DNA for the CDR3: TGTGCCAGTAGTATAGAACGGGACAGGGGAGCGTACGAGCAGTACTTC. This sequence encodes CASSIERDRGAYEQYF.

This clonotype was counted at least ten times. The V and J genes are TRBV20-1 and TRBJ2-5; 8 bases are shared with TRBD2. Germline V CDR1 and CDR2: DFQATT, SNEGSKA (reference sequence). The V gene end was trimmed by 3 bases and the J gene end by 4 bases; junction bases not matched to a gene: 16. This CDR3 spans 17 amino acids. The CDR3 DNA is TGCAGTGCTAGGGCTAGCGGGTTGGGCGGGGGAGTAGAGACCCAGTACTTC. Translated: CSARASGLGGGVETQYF.

Concerning this clonotype itself: A much larger clone differs from this one at a single base, so this may be a read error. The chain uses TRBV7-9 and TRBJ2-5; D ambiguous. CDR1 is SEHNR and CDR2 is FQNEAQ in the germline V gene (reference sequence). The CDR3 loop spans 13 amino acids. V gave up 2 bases and J gave up 4 bases, with 8 bases separating them. CDR3 nucleotides: TGTGCCAGCAGCTTAACGGTGGGAGAGACCCAGTACTTC. It is translated as CASSLTVGETQYF.

This clonotype was seen repeatedly, ten times or more. This rearrangement joins TRBV9 to TRBJ2-1, with D possibly being TRBD1 (6 bases). The germline V and J ends were trimmed by 0 bases and 7 bases, with 17 bases remaining between them. The V gene's germline CDR1 is SGDLS and CDR2 YYNGEE. This CDR3 has 16 amino acids. CDR3 loop: CASSVEGRGSGNEQFF. CDR3 sequence (DNA): TGTGCCAGCAGCGTAGAAGGCAGGGGTTCAGGAAATGAGCAGTTCTTC.

The sample holds many counts of this clonotype. This chain joins TRBV20-1 and TRBJ2-5; 10 positions match TRBD1. CDR1 DFQATT and CDR2 SNEGSKA come from the germline V gene (reference sequence). The ends lost 3 bases at V and 4 bases at J; junction bases unmatched: 8. The CDR3 runs to 15 residues. This chain's CDR3 is CSASLGQGKGETQYF. For the CDR3, the DNA is TGCAGTGCTAGCTTGGGACAGGGGAAAGGAGAGACCCAGTACTTC.

This clonotype was counted many times. The rearrangement joins TRBV28 to TRBJ1-2; 7 bases fit TRBD1. The CDR3 totals 14 residues. Germline CDR1 is MDHEN and CDR2 is SYDVKM. After removal of 5 bases from V and 4 bases from J, the junction contained 7 bases not matched to a gene. The CDR3 bases are TGTGCCAGCAGTCCACCGACAGGGACCTATGGCTACACCTTC. Its protein is CASSPPTGTYGYTF.

A few counts support this clonotype. The V and J genes are TRBV24-1 and TRBJ2-2, with TRBD2 matching over 7 bases. CDR3 length: 13 amino acids. The germline V gene has CDR1 KGHDR and CDR2 SFDVKD. V was clipped by 9 bases and J by 5 bases; unmatched bases: 5. The CDR3 DNA sequence: TGTGCCACCCATCCGGGGGGAACCGGGGAGCTGTTTTTT. Protein sequence: CATHPGGTGELFF.

This clonotype was detected a few times. V gene TRBV12-3 or TRBV12-4 combines with J gene TRBJ2-7; perhaps TRBD1 as D (6 bases). CDR3 length equals 14 residues. Trimming shortened V by 6 bases and J by 0 bases, and 12 bases separated the two germline ends. The CDR3 nucleotides read TGTGCCAGCAGACTGACAGGACCCTCCTACGAGCAGTACTTC. It translates to CASRLTGPSYEQYF.

This clonotype appeared a single time. The rearrangement joins TRBV9 to TRBJ1-1; the D is unclear. Germline V gene sequence: CDR1 SGDLS, CDR2 YYNGEE. V was clipped by 0 bases and J by 12 bases, with 12 bases between them. This CDR3 is built from 12 residues. Here the CDR3 reads CASSVEPGRTFF. CDR3 DNA sequence: TGTGCCAGCAGCGTAGAACCGGGGAGAACTTTCTTT. The full variable domain, with the rest looked up from reference TRBV9 and TRBJ1-1, is DSGVTQTPKHLITATGQRVTLRCSPRSGDLSVYWYQQSLDQGLQFLIQYYNGEERAKGNILERFSAQQFPDLHSELNLSSLELGDSALYFCASSVEPGRTFFGQGTRLTVV.

This clonotype was counted ten times or more. The rearrangement joins TRBV30 to TRBJ2-6, with D uncertain. Germline V gene sequence: CDR1 GTSNPN, CDR2 SVGIG (reference sequence). The CDR3 sequence is 15 residues long. Trimming stripped 4 bases from V and 0 bases from J, with 10 bases between. The CDR3 is CAWTVSRSGANVLTF. The CDR3 region has the DNA TGTGCCTGGACGGTGTCACGCTCTGGGGCCAACGTCCTGACTTTC.

In regard to this clonotype: Being one base from a much bigger clone, this may be a read error. This chain joins TRBV4-1 and TRBJ2-7, with D tentatively TRBD2 (6 bases). V gave up 3 bases and J gave up 0 bases, with 15 bases separating them. The CDR3 is made up of 16 amino acids. CDR1 and CDR2 (germline): MGHRA, YSYEKL. The chain's CDR3 is CASSHDPAGSSYEQYF. The CDR3 DNA reads as TGCGCCAGCAGCCACGACCCGGCGGGGAGCTCCTACGAGCAGTACTTC.

In this sample, this clonotype turned up a few times. The V call is TRBV2, the J call TRBJ2-1; TRBD2 agrees at 8 bases. Germline CDR1 and CDR2: SNHLY and FYNNEI. The ends lost 9 bases at V and 1 base at J; junction bases unmatched: 8. The CDR3 loop spans 15 amino acids. CDR3 sequence: CARRIGTSSYNEQFF. The CDR3 DNA sequence: TGTGCCAGAAGAATAGGGACTAGTTCCTACAATGAGCAGTTCTTC. Combining the CDR3 with reference TRBV2 and TRBJ2-1 gives the whole variable domain EPEVTQTPSHQVTQMGQEVILRCVPISNHLYFYWYRQILGQKVEFLVSFYNNEISEKSEIFDDQFSVERPDGSNFTLKIRSTKLEDSAMYFCARRIGTSSYNEQFFGPGTRLTVL.

The genes are TRBV7-2 and TRBJ2-1, with TRBD2 matching over 14 bases. The V segment lost 5 bases and the J segment 4 bases; nucleotides outside the gene matches: 7. This CDR3 spans 17 amino acids. Germline V gene data show CDR1 as SGHTA and CDR2 as FQGNSA. This CDR3 reads CASSIAGTSGSYNEQFF. The CDR3 nucleotides are TGTGCCAGCAGCATCGCCGGGACTAGCGGGAGTTACAATGAGCAGTTCTTC.

This clonotype was counted at least ten times. This chain connects TRBV2 to TRBJ2-7, with TRBD2 matching over 14 bases. Per the germline V gene, CDR1 is SNHLY and CDR2 is FYNNEI. The length of the CDR3 is 17 residues. V was clipped by 4 bases and J by 3 bases; unmatched bases: 8. The CDR3 reads CASSGVGTSGSSYEQYF. The CDR3, as DNA: TGTGCCAGCAGTGGGGTTGGGACTAGCGGGAGTAGCTACGAGCAGTACTTC.